This T cell receptor (beta chain) stems from a study of CD8 T cells in Susac syndrome (dated by TCRdb to about 2019). With respect to the entire study: Among the sequenced Susac syndrome patients, more than five had clinically active disease and roughly 8 were in clinical remission. Repertoire sequencing was used to test whether CD8+ T cell activation and differentiation in Susac syndrome was antigen driven. At blood withdrawal, Susac syndrome patients were therapy-naive, treated with corticosteroids (with IVIg additionally given to some), or treated with IVIg alone. General findings and caveats noted by the study authors: In the CD4+ T cell repertoire of Susac syndrome patients, clonal expansion was not detected. The number of individuals in the TCR sequencing and HLA analysis was acknowledged as relatively small.

With regard to this clonotype: Its antigen target is currently unknown. No much larger clone exists at a distance of one base, and base qualities are not known.

V ends up 1 base short and J 2 bases short, with an unmatched junction base count of 5. The CDR3 measures 16 amino acids from cysteine to phenylalanine. Just CDR3 DNA is preserved here, 48 bases in frame from base 1. From a lookup of the germline V gene, CDR1 and CDR2 are SGHDT and YYEEEE. RNA was extracted with the RNeasy kit and roughly 0.5 to 1 ug was reverse transcribed using random hexamers. The immunoSEQ multiplex PCR assay, covering 54 Vbeta and 13 Jbeta segments, was used to amplify TCR beta CDR3 regions. PCR amplification bias was corrected using a synthetic template baseline for primer optimization and computational correction. On the study's bioinformatics: Reads were annotated to V, D and J genes according to IMGT and were analyzed with immunoSEQ Analyzer, with only productive sequences retained. Clonality was computed as one minus Shannon entropy normalized by log2 of the number of productive unique sequences. For each patient and control, public and private clones were evaluated among the 100 most prevalent clones. A clone was defined as Susac-specific if it was absent from the healthy and MS cohorts, from roughly 990 published viral clones and from other ImmuneACCESS disease sequences. TCRdb passed the public sequencing reads through fastp at Q25 and MiXCR, retaining productive beta sequences. Rows merge per CDR3 protein into single entries with the most common DNA and genes. The V and J calls were not made by the authors but by TCRdb's processing. A total of 150,000 to 200,000 distinct CDR3 sequences appear in this sample, more than 85% of them only once. In total, the top ten clones hold 0.075% to 0.095% of the sample.

Peripheral blood CD8+ and CD4+ T cells from healthy donors, Susac syndrome patients and multiple sclerosis patients were profiled using high-throughput TCR beta sequencing. The Susac syndrome patients fulfilled recently defined diagnostic criteria for either definite or probable disease. Bulk CD8+ and CD4+ T cells were purified by magnetic negative isolation, whereas CD8+ TEMRA cells were enriched by FACS. Blood was drawn into EDTA tubes, processed within 24 hours, and PBMCs were isolated by density gradient centrifugation. PBMCs intended for TCR sequencing were cryopreserved in liquid nitrogen and thawed later in a water bath at 37 degrees C. Purity of sorted or isolated CD4+, CD8+ and CD8+ TEMRA cells was at least 90%.

Sequenced input: CD4+ T cells from PBMCs. This receptor chain uses TRBV5-6 and TRBJ2-2; TRBD1 lines up with 7 middle nucleotides. The receptor comes from a human donor with Susac syndrome. In nucleotides, the sequence is TGTGCCAGCAGCTTGATCGGACAGGCAAACACCGGGGAGCTGTTTTTT. This sequence encodes CASSLIGQANTGELFF.